This TCR beta chain was identified in a study of human T cells and chemical hapten exposure. Study-wide context: Sensitization involved placing 2% DPC onto an approximately 2 cm by approximately 2 cm region of upper inner arm skin. Upper-back patches of 0.01% DPC were read at 6 days. Study results and caveats: Expanded TCR counts at PT1 were positively correlated with the patch test score.

This clonotype has a count of ten or more. Its cognate antigen is unknown. Time point denoted: pre-sensitization, week 0. As for treatment: therapeutic diphenylcyclopropenone sensitization with weekly scalp DPC. The library tagged individual cDNA molecules with unique molecular identifiers. MiXCR, run by TCRdb on the RACE reads, gives a single entry per CDR3 protein. The sample lists 85,000 to 120,000 distinct CDR3 sequences, roughly 12% occurring once. The germline CDR1 and CDR2 sequences are SGHAT and FQNNGV. The V and J ends lost 4 bases and 3 bases respectively, with 13 bases between them. This CDR3 is built from 14 residues.

The J gene is TRBJ2-7, the V gene TRBV11-2, with D possibly being TRBD1 or TRBD2 (5 bases each). The source material was whole blood, sampled in connection with sensitization to the hapten diphenylcyclopropenone (DPC). This receptor was identified in a woman between 50 and 59 years old with alopecia areata. Some clones in this sample may be carry-over from other donors' samples. CDR3 nucleotide sequence: TGTGCCAGCAGCTGGGACGGCGGCCACTACGAGCAGTACTTC. This gives the protein CASSWDGGHYEQYF.